This TCR beta chain originates from a study of identical twins (dated by TCRdb to the mid-2010s). With respect to the entire study: To test whether fetal clonotypes persist, the study used deep sequencing on TCR alpha and beta repertoires from monozygotic twins, unrelated adults of various ages, and cord blood. Replicate twin experiments were performed at different times using different library preparation protocols to rule out contamination.

Trimming leaves V shorter by 2 bases and J shorter by 11 bases, with the junction holding 12 bases beyond the gene matches. The germline V gene provides CDR1 MDHEN and CDR2 SYDVKM. Inclusive of the bounding cysteine and phenylalanine, the CDR3 is 15 residues long. Just CDR3 DNA is preserved here, 45 bases in frame from base 1. Here is what the overall study found, with its caveats: Excess twin sharing in beta out-of-frame sequences was weaker because fewer shared sequences lowered the signal-to-noise ratio. Recombination models systematically underestimated out-of-frame TCR alpha sharing in monozygotic twins but agreed with sharing between unrelated individuals. Compared with coincidental sharing between unrelated individuals, out-of-frame TCR alpha sequences shared between twins showed an excess of sequences with low generation probability. Because the same donors could not be followed over many years, the conclusions relied on cross-sectional statistical analysis. Abundant cord blood beta clonotypes carried fewer insertions; young adult naive repertoires showed a weaker similar trend, while memory repertoires showed none. Invariant T cells such as MAIT and iNKT could partly confound zero-insertion analyses, although diverse VJ usage argued against such confounding for most clonotypes.

To note about this clonotype: The clone's antigen remains unknown. Base qualities are missing; no much larger clone stands one base away.

Every donor was a healthy Caucasian. The method was 5' RACE. Sequenced on an Illumina HiSeq 2000. Template switching introduced a universal primer binding site; the final cDNA contained a unique molecular identifier, enabling accurate counting of TCR cDNA molecules. First-strand cDNA for TCR alpha and beta chains was synthesized from specific primers in the conserved constant-segment region. To control for contamination, every cDNA library carried two barcodes: a SMART-Mk sample barcode plus Illumina barcodes. TruSeq adapter sequences along with Illumina sample barcodes were introduced in two successive PCR steps. The TCR alpha and beta cDNA libraries were sequenced on the Illumina HiSeq platform using custom primers. In the authors' own workflow: Raw reads were processed with MiGEC to extract unique molecular identifiers, and MiXCR was used to determine CDR3 positions. For each individual, recombination models were inferred using an EM algorithm with the repgenHMM and IGoR tools. The analysis of shared clonotypes was done with the tcR package in R, with sharing normalized by the product of cloneset sizes. To study raw recombination free of thymic and clonal selection effects, out-of-frame nonproductive sequences were analyzed. TCRdb handled the public reads itself, with Q25 trimming in fastp and clone calling in MiXCR, and kept productive beta chains. Each entry merges the rows of one CDR3 protein and shows their most common DNA and genes. These V and J calls are TCRdb output, not the study's own analysis. A total of 1.5 million or so distinct CDR3 sequences appear in this sample, under 35% of them only once. About 0.27% of the sample is in the top ten clones.

Sequenced: cord blood. This TCR was sampled from a newborn girl in good health. The receptor chain draws on TRBV28 and TRBJ2-5, and 9 junction bases match TRBD1. The CDR3 loop reads CASSLTGTGIYKQYF. The bases read TGTGCCAGCAGTTTAACCGGGACAGGGATTTACAAGCAGTACTTC.